A selection of T cell receptor beta chains follows, all from one sample in a study of human T cells and chemical hapten exposure. Via MiXCR, TCRdb re-called the RACE reads, giving one row per CDR3 protein. The sample comprises some 110,000 distinct CDR3 sequences, 12% of which are singletons, and 1.1% to 1.5% rests with the top ten. The sample in question was whole blood, obtained in connection with sensitization to the hapten diphenylcyclopropenone (DPC). These receptors all stem from a woman aged 50 to 60 with alopecia areata. Some clones in this sample may be carry-over from other donors' samples. CDR3s leave out the opening cysteine and the closing phenylalanine or tryptophan. Fields, in order: V gene, J gene, CDR3 protein.

>TRBV11-2|TRBJ1-2
ASSLDGGDGYT
>TRBV5-1|TRBJ1-2
ASSGDSTYGYT
>TRBV11-2|TRBJ2-5
ASSLLRGQETQY
>TRBV20-1|TRBJ1-5
SAFTGFDQPQH
>TRBV6-5|TRBJ1-6
ASGGTENSPLH
>TRBV20-1|TRBJ1-2
SASRQPANYGYT
>TRBV24-1|TRBJ1-5
ATSDRQGGNQPQH
>TRBV6-1|TRBJ1-4
ASSEADSLRF
>TRBV6-6|TRBJ2-3
ASILAGGADTQY
>TRBV2|TRBJ2-3
ASSMLRTGGTDTQY
>TRBV11-1|TRBJ2-3
ASKDRGRTDTQY
>TRBV18|TRBJ2-1
ASSLPGGGTYNEQF
>TRBV20-1|TRBJ1-5
SARAVRGAQPQH
>TRBV28|TRBJ2-2
ASSLDGAYTGELF
>TRBV5-5|TRBJ1-5
ASSLGLSNQPQH
>TRBV7-2|TRBJ1-4
ASSPVVGGNNEKLF
>TRBV11-2|TRBJ2-5
ASSLPNQETQY
>TRBV29-1|TRBJ1-2
SVTGTDYGYT
>TRBV7-2|TRBJ2-6
ASTLQGQGWSGANVLT
>TRBV11-2|TRBJ2-5
ASSPRTGEGETQY
>TRBV12-3/TRBV12-4|TRBJ2-7
ASSPAVGGKFEY
>TRBV10-3|TRBJ2-6
AISDGGSGANVLT
>TRBV28|TRBJ2-5
ASSPPGQETQY
>TRBV9|TRBJ2-1
ASSSATGDEQF
>TRBV27|TRBJ2-5
ASSWSYQETQY
>TRBV11-2|TRBJ1-2
ASSPRGGYGYT
>TRBV7-6|TRBJ2-7
ASSRGGGRVHEQY
>TRBV10-2|TRBJ2-4
ASSPSGGANIQY
>TRBV29-1|TRBJ2-7
SVDGQGGYEQY
>TRBV5-1|TRBJ1-5
ASRPTWEVQPQH
>TRBV6-5|TRBJ1-6
ASSSWGGSYNSPLH
>TRBV21-1|TRBJ2-7
ASSKGPGSREQY
>TRBV7-2|TRBJ1-1
ASRFTGGGTEAF
>TRBV3-1|TRBJ1-2
ASSQDPGSNYGYT
>TRBV6-4|TRBJ2-2
ASSQETLGTGELF